Below, one T cell receptor beta chain is given with its context. Its antigen is currently unknown. This CDR3 spans 15 amino acids. Germline V gives CDR1 SGHRS, CDR2 YFSETQ. V lost 4 bases, J lost 0 bases, and 10 bases lay in between. The cohort excluded patients with autoimmune disease history or systemic immunosuppression. This record belongs to a study of OX40 agonist ivuxolimab in advanced cancers. Study-wide background: Ivuxolimab is an agonistic anti-OX40 (CD134) antibody, and patients were treated with it. A diagnosis of hepatocellular carcinoma, melanoma, renal cell or head and neck cancer was present in dose-escalation patients. Overall study results and limits: Low clonal expansion, among the lowest seen, marked partial responders at 0.1-3.0 mg/kg.

Method: immunoSEQ multiplex PCR; TCRdb's copy keeps in-frame clones and lacks some. This sample has roughly 90,000 clones, with approximately 85% found just once. The sequencing used CD4+ or CD8+ T cells sorted from blood, collected in a trial of the OX40 agonist ivuxolimab. This chain links TRBV5-1 with TRBJ1-4; D gene uncertain. The clonotype was recovered from an adult with an advanced solid tumor such as melanoma, head and neck, liver or kidney cancer. The CDR3 DNA sequence: TGCGCCAGCAGCGGGGAGTCCTCAACTAATGAAAAACTGTTTTTT. Encoded protein: CASSGESSTNEKLFF.